This TCR beta chain was documented in a study of blood T cell repertoires in COVID-19. Overall study context: Acute-phase and convalescent COVID-19 samples originated in the United States, Italy and Spain. T cells, B-cell-depleted T cells, or PBMCs provided the cDNA or gDNA that served as material.

A few counts support this clone. The CDR3 contains 14 residues. The germline V gene has CDR1 SGHNT and CDR2 YYREEE (reference sequence). Trimming cost V 4 bases and J 4 bases; bases outside gene matches: 8. Original processing notes: From reference gene primer amplification, estimates of nucleated cell counts were derived. Clones were read by immunoSEQ multiplex PCR, and TCRdb kept only the in-frame ones, dropping some. V and J calls and clone size are as listed in that table; D and trimming were resolved from the DNA. Of 90,000 to 140,000 clones listed, around 76% are singletons. This clonotype was obtained from a woman in her 70s with acute or convalescent COVID-19. The sequenced sample consisted of peripheral blood. The chain couples TRBV5-4 to TRBJ2-7, with TRBD2 identical over 7 bases. The CDR3 region is CASSRGTNEYEQYF. As DNA, the CDR3 is TGTGCCAGCAGCCGCGGGACTAACGAGTACGAGCAGTACTTC.